This T cell receptor beta chain appears in the sequencing data of a study of PD-L1 blockade in urothelial cancer. Study-level information: Blood was analyzed 3 weeks (second dose) and 6 weeks after treatment start. The median T cell count in blood samples was about 140,000.

The assay was immunoSEQ multiplex PCR, and TCRdb's table has in-frame clones only and misses some. This sample yields tens of thousands of clones, of which 80% are seen a single time; roughly 15% belongs to the top ten. The V end was cut by 0 bases, the J end by 3 bases, with 16 bases between. The CDR3 sequence is 17 residues long. Germline loops: CDR1 SGHAT, CDR2 FQNNGV. Specified time point: pretreatment peripheral blood. The patients had locally advanced or metastatic urothelial carcinoma. Material: PBMCs, obtained around atezolizumab (anti-PD-L1) treatment. The chain carries TRBV11-2 and TRBJ2-3; no definite D call. This clonotype was obtained from a man aged 55 to 70 with urothelial cancer. CDR3: CASSLDPRQSRTDTQYF. Written as DNA, the CDR3 is TGTGCCAGCAGCTTAGACCCCCGGCAGTCGCGGACAGATACGCAGTATTTT.